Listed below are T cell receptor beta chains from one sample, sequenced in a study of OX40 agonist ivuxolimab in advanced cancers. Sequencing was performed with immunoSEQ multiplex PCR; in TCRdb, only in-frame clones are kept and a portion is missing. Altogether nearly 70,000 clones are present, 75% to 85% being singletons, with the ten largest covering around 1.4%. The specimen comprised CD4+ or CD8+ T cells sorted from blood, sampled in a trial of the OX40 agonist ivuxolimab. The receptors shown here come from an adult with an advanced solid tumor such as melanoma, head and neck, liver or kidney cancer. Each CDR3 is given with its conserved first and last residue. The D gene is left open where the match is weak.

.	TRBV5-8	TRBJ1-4	TGTGCCAGCAGCGCAGGGGACACAACAACTAATGAAAAACTGTTTTTT	CASSAGDTTTNEKLFF
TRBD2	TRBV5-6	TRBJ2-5	TGTGCCAGCAGCCCTATCACTAGCGGGGCGGAGACCCAGTACTTC	CASSPITSGAETQYF
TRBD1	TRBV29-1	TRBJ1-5	TGCAGCAAGGGACAGGGTGGCCCGAGAGTCTATAGCAATCAGCCCCAGCATTTT	CSKGQGGPRVYSNQPQHF
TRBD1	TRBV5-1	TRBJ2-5	TGCGCCAGCAGCGCCGCCGGGACAGGGAAAGAGACCCAGTACTTC	CASSAAGTGKETQYF
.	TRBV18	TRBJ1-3	TGTGCCAGCTCATCCGTCAGTAGGGCCTCTGGAAACACCATATATTTT	CASSSVSRASGNTIYF
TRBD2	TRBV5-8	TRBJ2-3	TGTGCCAGCAGCTTGGGGGCTAGCGGGGGCACAGATACGCAGTATTTT	CASSLGASGGTDTQYF
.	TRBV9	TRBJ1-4	TGTGCCAGCAGCGTAGGAACAGGGCCCTCAACTAATGAAAAACTGTTTTTT	CASSVGTGPSTNEKLFF
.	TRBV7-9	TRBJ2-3	TGTGCCAGCAGCCCTGTGCTTGGGGGTGCAGATACGCAGTATTTT	CASSPVLGGADTQYF
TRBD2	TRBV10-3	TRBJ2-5	TGTGCCACGCGGGGGGAAGAGACCCAGTACTTC	CATRGEETQYF
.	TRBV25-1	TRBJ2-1	TGTGCCAGCAGTGAAAACGGCTACTACAATGAGCAGTTCTTC	CASSENGYYNEQFF
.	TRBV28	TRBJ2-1	TGTGCCAGCAGCCGTCAGTCCAGTGAGCAGTTCTTC	CASSRQSSEQFF